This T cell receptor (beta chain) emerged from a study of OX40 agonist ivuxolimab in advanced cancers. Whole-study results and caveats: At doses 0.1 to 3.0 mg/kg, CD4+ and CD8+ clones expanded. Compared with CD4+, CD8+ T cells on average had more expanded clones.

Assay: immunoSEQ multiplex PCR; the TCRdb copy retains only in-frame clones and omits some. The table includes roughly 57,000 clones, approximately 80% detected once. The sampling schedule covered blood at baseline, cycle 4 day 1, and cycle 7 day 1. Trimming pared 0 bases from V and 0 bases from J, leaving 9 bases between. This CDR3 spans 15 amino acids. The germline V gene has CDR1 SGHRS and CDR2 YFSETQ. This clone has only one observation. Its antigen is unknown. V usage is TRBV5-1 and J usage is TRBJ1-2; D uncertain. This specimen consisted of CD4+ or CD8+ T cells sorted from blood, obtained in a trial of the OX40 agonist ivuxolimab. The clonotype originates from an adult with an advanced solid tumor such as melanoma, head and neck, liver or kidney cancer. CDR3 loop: CASSLASAANYGYTF. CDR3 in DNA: TGCGCCAGCAGCTTGGCTTCGGCAGCTAACTATGGCTACACCTTC.